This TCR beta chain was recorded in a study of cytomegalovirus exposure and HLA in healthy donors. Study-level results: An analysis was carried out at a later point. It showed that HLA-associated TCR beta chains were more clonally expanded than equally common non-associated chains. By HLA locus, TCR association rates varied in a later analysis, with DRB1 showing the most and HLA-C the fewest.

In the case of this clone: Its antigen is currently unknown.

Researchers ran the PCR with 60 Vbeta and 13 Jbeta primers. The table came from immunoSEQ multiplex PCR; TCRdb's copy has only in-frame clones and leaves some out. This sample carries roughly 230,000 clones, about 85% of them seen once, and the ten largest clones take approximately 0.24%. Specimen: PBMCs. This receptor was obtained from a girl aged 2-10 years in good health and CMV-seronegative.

Here the CDR3 reads CASSLDSGSYNEQFF. The CDR3 region has the DNA TGTGCCAGCAGCTTAGATAGCGGGAGCTACAATGAGCAGTTCTTC. The V gene is TRBV11-3, the J gene TRBJ2-1; 9 bases fit TRBD2. The ends lost 0 bases at V and 3 bases at J; junction bases unmatched: 0. In germline, CDR1 is SGHNT, CDR2 YENEEA. The length of the CDR3 is 15 residues.